One sample yielded the 21 T cell receptor beta chains listed below, sequenced in a study of T cell repertoires in cytomegalovirus infection. Using its own MiXCR run on the reads, TCRdb lists one record per CDR3 protein. This sample has fewer than 200,000 distinct CDR3 sequences, with about 20% found just once. Their antigen targets remain unknown. The source was CD8+ T cells from cultured PBMCs, collected from culture after CMV antigen stimulation. These receptors came from a human donor in good health (CMV status not recorded). Some clones in this sample may be carry-over from other donors' samples.

This clonotype was seen more than once but under ten times. The chain employs TRBV20-1 and TRBJ2-4, with no clear D. Germline V gene lookup returns CDR1 DFQATT and CDR2 SNEGSKA (reference sequence). The CDR3 spans 13 residues. V was pared by 5 bases and J by 0 bases, with 8 bases between. For the CDR3, the DNA is TGCAGTGCTCCAGGTTTAGCCAAAAACATTCAGTACTTC. It is translated as CSAPGLAKNIQYF.

There are a few counts of this clonotype. V gene TRBV4-3 combines with J gene TRBJ1-3; 8 nucleotides align to TRBD1. The CDR3 contains 16 residues. J gave up 4 bases and V 0 bases, and 5 bases lay outside the gene matches. CDR1 LGHNA and CDR2 YSLEER come from the germline V gene. CDR3 in amino acids: CASSQDRTGSGNTIYF. CDR3 in DNA: TGCGCCAGCAGCCAAGACAGGACAGGGTCAGGAAACACCATATATTTT.

This clonotype was counted only a few times. The chain uses TRBV6-2 or TRBV6-3 and TRBJ1-1, with a possible D match to TRBD1 (5 bases). The V end lost 6 bases, the J end lost 1 base, and 21 bases lay between the germline ends. Germline V CDR1 and CDR2: MNHEY, SVGEGT. This CDR3 contains 17 residues. The CDR3 region is CASSPTDPEGPNTEAFF. CDR3 nucleotide sequence: TGTGCCAGCAGCCCTACCGACCCCGAGGGGCCGAACACTGAAGCTTTCTTT.

This clonotype showed up just a few times. The rearrangement joins TRBV7-8 to TRBJ1-1, with 8 bases identical to TRBD1. Unmatched junction bases numbered 11, after V lost 1 base and J lost 7 bases. The germline V gene encodes CDR1 SGHVS and CDR2 FQNEAQ. The CDR3 extends over 16 amino acids. The CDR3: CASSLGIGGQGHEAFF. In nucleotides, the CDR3 is TGTGCCAGCAGCTTAGGTATCGGCGGACAGGGCCATGAAGCTTTCTTT.

The chain combines TRBV7-6 with TRBJ1-1; tentatively, D is TRBD1 (5 bases). Germline assignment: CDR1 SGHVS and CDR2 FNYEAQ. The CDR3 totals 14 residues. The ends were cut back, 5 bases at V and 4 bases at J, with 14 bases in the middle. CDR3 residues: CASSPNGAVTEAFF. CDR3 sequence (DNA): TGTGCCAGCAGCCCGAATGGGGCGGTCACTGAAGCTTTCTTT.

This clonotype was detected once. The chain employs TRBV7-8 and TRBJ2-7; unclear D gene. The V end was cut by 1 base, the J end by 7 bases, with 14 bases between. The CDR3 covers 14 residues. CDR1 SGHVS and CDR2 FQNEAQ come from the germline V gene. The CDR3 sequence: CASSLESYTREQYF. The DNA for the CDR3 is TGTGCCAGCAGCTTAGAAAGCTATACCAGGGAGCAGTACTTC.

J is TRBJ1-6 and V is TRBV7-2; D might be TRBD1 (6 bases). V lost 2 bases to trimming and J lost 11 bases, with 13 bases between them. This CDR3 comprises 14 residues. The germline CDR1 and CDR2 sequences are SGHTA and FQGNSA. The CDR3 loop reads CASSLNRVAPPLHF. In DNA form, the CDR3 reads TGTGCCAGCAGCTTAAACAGGGTAGCGCCACCCCTCCACTTT.

The chain carries TRBV20-1 and TRBJ2-1; TRBD2 matches 7 bases. The germline V gene encodes CDR1 DFQATT and CDR2 SNEGSKA (reference sequence). The length of the CDR3 is 13 residues. J was trimmed by 5 bases and V by 8 bases; bases with no gene match: 9. CDR3 sequence reads: CSTGLGGNNEQFF. The CDR3 DNA reads as TGCAGTACTGGACTGGGGGGGAACAATGAGCAGTTCTTC.

CDR3: CASSEWTATNEKLFF. The CDR3 DNA follows: TGTGCCAGCAGTGAATGGACGGCAACTAATGAAAAACTGTTTTTT. The rearrangement uses TRBV6-1 and TRBJ1-4; no definite D call. The V end lost 2 bases, the J end lost 0 bases, and 7 bases lay between the germline ends. Per the germline V gene, CDR1 is MNHNS and CDR2 is SASEGT. The CDR3 runs to 15 residues.

This clonotype was counted between two and nine times. This chain joins TRBV4-3 and TRBJ2-7; D may be TRBD1 (6 bases). The germline CDR1 and CDR2 sequences are LGHNA and YSLEER. V gave up 0 bases and J gave up 2 bases, with 14 bases separating them. CDR3 length equals 16 residues. CDR3 bases: TGCGCCAGCAGCCAAGATCGAACAGGGCGAACCTACGAGCAGTACTTC. Its protein is CASSQDRTGRTYEQYF.

This clonotype has more than one count but fewer than ten. This rearrangement joins TRBV5-1 to TRBJ1-4; TRBD1 is a possible D gene (6 bases). Germline V CDR1 and CDR2: SGHRS, YFSETQ. The CDR3 spans 13 residues. V lost 5 bases, J lost 4 bases, and 9 bases lay in between. CDR3 in DNA: TGCGCCAGCAGACAGGGAGGTAATGAAAAACTGTTTTTT. Translated, it gives CASRQGGNEKLFF.

This chain links TRBV19 with TRBJ1-5; 7 bases fit TRBD1. Germline CDR1 is LNHDA and CDR2 is SQIVND (reference sequence). V dropped 5 bases and J dropped 0; count of bases not matched to a gene: 7. The CDR3 totals 16 residues. The chain's CDR3 is CASSSTGTDSNQPQHF. The DNA of the CDR3 is TGTGCCAGTAGTTCTACCGGGACAGATAGCAATCAGCCCCAGCATTTT.

The sample holds a few counts of this clonotype. CDR3 nucleotide sequence: TGTGCCAGCAGCTTAGCTCTGGGAACAGATACGCAGTATTTT. Translating gives CASSLALGTDTQYF. The chain links TRBV7-9 to TRBJ2-3; D is uncertain. Looked up from germline, CDR1 is SEHNR and CDR2 is FQNEAQ (reference sequence). This CDR3 comprises 14 residues. Deletions cut 0 bases from V and 3 bases from J, with 7 bases between.

The chain recombines TRBV7-2 with TRBJ2-1; the D call may be TRBD1 or TRBD2 (5 bases each). The V gene's germline CDR1 is SGHTA and CDR2 FQGNSA. CDR3 length: 14 amino acids. The V end was cut by 3 bases, the J end by 7 bases, with 13 bases between. The CDR3 region has the DNA TGTGCCAGCAGCTTCCCGGGGCGGTTAAATGAGCAGTTCTTC. The encoded protein is CASSFPGRLNEQFF.

Many counts were recorded for this clonotype. The chain combines TRBV4-2 with TRBJ2-3; 11 bases fit TRBD2. This CDR3 is 14 amino acids long. The junction had 0 bases not matched to a gene; V was cut back by 4 bases and J by 3 bases. Per the germline V gene, CDR1 is LGHNA and CDR2 is YNFKEQ. CDR3 loop: CASSPSGGTDTQYF. CDR3 in DNA: TGTGCCAGCAGCCCTAGCGGGGGGACAGATACGCAGTATTTT.

As to this clonotype: At one of its ends the junction is not consistent with the germline gene, which may arise from a read error. This chain connects TRBV27 to TRBJ2-7; D not certain. Germline CDR1 and CDR2: MNHEY and SMNVEV (reference sequence). CDR3 length: 14 amino acids. The CDR3 bases are TGTGCCAGCAGTTCCCGACCCCTCTCCCACGAGCAGTACTTC. Its translation: CASSSRPLSHEQYF.

This chain links TRBV27 with TRBJ1-5; D unclear. The CDR3 sequence is 14 residues long. Trimming removed 4 bases at V and 5 bases at J, with 12 bases between. Per the germline V gene, CDR1 is MNHEY and CDR2 is SMNVEV (reference sequence). The CDR3 spells CASSYGSGDQPQHF. The CDR3 DNA reads as TGTGCCAGCAGTTACGGTTCTGGGGATCAGCCCCAGCATTTT.

The chain couples TRBV7-2 to TRBJ1-6; 9 bases align to TRBD1. This CDR3 has 15 amino acids. Germline assignment: CDR1 SGHTA and CDR2 FQGNSA. V trimming: 5 bases; J trimming: 5 bases; junction bases outside the gene matches: 4. In nucleotides, the CDR3 is TGTGCCAGCAGCACCCGGGACAGGGATAATTCACCCCTCCACTTT. Encoded protein: CASSTRDRDNSPLHF.

CDR3 DNA sequence: TGTGCCAGCAGCTTAGGGAGGGGGGCCCCCTACGAGCAGTACTTC. This gives the protein CASSLGRGAPYEQYF. The chain joins TRBV7-6 to TRBJ2-7; D assignment may be TRBD1 or TRBD2 (6 bases each). Germline-derived CDR1 and CDR2 are SGHVS and FNYEAQ. The CDR3 has 15 amino acids. Trimming removed 1 base from V and 2 bases from J, with 12 bases in between.

This clonotype was counted between two and nine times. The rearrangement links TRBV12-3 or TRBV12-4 to TRBJ2-3; D is possibly TRBD2 (6 bases). Trimming removed 9 bases from V and 0 bases from J, with 25 bases in between. The CDR3 contains 18 residues. The DNA for the CDR3 is TGTGCCAGTAACGTAATTGCCGGGACTCAAGTCAGCACAGATACGCAGTATTTT. It yields the protein CASNVIAGTQVSTDTQYF.

The chain has TRBV6-8 and TRBJ1-5; D perhaps matches TRBD1 (6 bases). V lost 0 bases to trimming and J lost 0 bases, with 12 bases between them. The germline V gene has CDR1 MNHGY and CDR2 SAAAGT. CDR3 length equals 17 residues. CDR3 in amino acids: CASSYSKTGGSNQPQHF. The CDR3, as DNA: TGTGCCAGCAGTTACTCGAAGACAGGTGGTAGCAATCAGCCCCAGCATTTT.